Listed here are 30 T cell receptor beta chains from one sample, sequenced in a study of metastatic and nonmetastatic thyroid tumors. Using MiXCR, TCRdb reanalyzed the PCR reads. This sample has approximately 32,000 clones; about 18% occur once, and the top ten carry 8% to 11%. Treatment of any kind had been given to no patient before thyroid surgery. What was sequenced was blood. The receptors were sampled from a female donor with papillary thyroid cancer or a benign thyroid nodule (not recorded which). Some clones in this sample may be carry-over from other donors' samples.

This clone has at least ten counts. The chain joins TRBV3-1 to TRBJ1-3; D remains ambiguous. The germline V and J ends were trimmed by 0 bases and 0 bases, with 15 bases remaining between them. Germline CDR1 LGHDT, CDR2 YNNKEL (reference sequence). The CDR3 contains 18 residues. The chain's CDR3 is CASSQDFLRRISGNTIYF. CDR3 DNA: TGTGCCAGCAGCCAAGATTTTTTGAGACGGATCTCTGGAAACACCATATATTTT.

This clone was recorded many times. The chain links TRBV30 to TRBJ2-7, with 10 bases that match TRBD1. Per the germline V gene, CDR1 is GTSNPN and CDR2 is SVGIG (reference sequence). J gave up 4 bases and V 2 bases, and 2 bases lay outside the gene matches. The CDR3 runs to 13 residues. Here the CDR3 reads CAWSLDRGYEQYF. CDR3 bases: TGTGCCTGGAGTCTGGACAGGGGGTACGAGCAGTACTTC.

This clone was seen only a few times. The junction does not match germline at one end; this may be a read error. V gene TRBV6-1 combines with J gene TRBJ2-7; D possibly corresponds to TRBD2 (5 bases). This CDR3 has 15 residues. Germline V gives CDR1 MNHNS, CDR2 SASEGT. As DNA, the CDR3 is TGTGCCATCAGTGACGAGGGAAGGTGTGGCTACGAGCAGTACTTC. Encoded protein: CAISDEGRCGYEQYF.

In regard to this clone: A read error may explain this, as a much larger clone is one base away. The chain joins TRBV3-1 to TRBJ1-1, with D hard to call. V was trimmed by 7 bases and J by 3 bases, leaving 15 bases between them. The CDR3 has 14 residues. Germline V CDR1 and CDR2: LGHDT, YNNKEL (reference sequence). CDR3: CASMSTWIYTEAFF. The CDR3 coding sequence is TGTGCCAGCATGTCGACATGGATATACACTGAAGCTTTCTTT.

This clone was observed a few times. One end of the junction is discordant with germline, which a read error may explain. The CDR3: CASREATGLYEQYF. As DNA, the CDR3 is TGTGCCAGCAGAGAAGCCACGGGCTTATACGAGCAGTATTTT. The chain joins TRBV6-1 to TRBJ2-3; D is uncertain. The CDR3 runs to 14 residues. Looked up from germline, CDR1 is MNHNS and CDR2 is SASEGT.

This clone was recorded many times. A much larger clone lies a single base off, so this may be a read error. The V call is TRBV20-1, the J call TRBJ2-1; D ambiguous. The CDR3 is made up of 11 amino acids. Germline CDR1 and CDR2: DFQATT and SNEGSKA (reference sequence). The CDR3 sequence: CSATSDNGQFF. The CDR3 coding sequence is TGCAGTGCCACCTCCGACAATGGGCAGTTCTTC.

This clone was seen repeatedly, ten times or more. The CDR3 protein is CASGQGMNTEAFF. CDR3 DNA sequence: TGTGCCAGCGGACAGGGGATGAACACTGAAGCTTTCTTT. V is TRBV7-9 and J is TRBJ1-1; the match to TRBD1 covers 9 bases. Germline values: CDR1 SEHNR, CDR2 FQNEAQ (reference sequence). After removal of 8 bases from V and 0 bases from J, the junction contained 1 base not matched to a gene. This CDR3 is built from 13 residues.

V usage is TRBV7-2 and J usage is TRBJ1-1, with D possibly matching TRBD1 (5 bases). V was shortened by 6 bases and J by 0 bases, with 14 bases between the two germline ends. Germline CDR1 SGHTA, CDR2 FQGNSA. The CDR3 extends over 15 amino acids. In nucleotides, the CDR3 is TGTGCCAGCAGAAACCCCGGGGACCTGAACACTGAAGCTTTCTTT. This translates into CASRNPGDLNTEAFF.

On this clone itself: The CDR3 ends on some other residue instead of the conserved phenylalanine or tryptophan, so this is likely a read error. This chain connects TRBV5-8 to TRBJ2-2; D call uncertain. Germline CDR1 reads SGHTS; CDR2 reads YDEGEE. V lost 0 bases, J lost 6 bases, and 9 bases lay in between. This CDR3 region has 14 residues. The CDR3 DNA sequence: TGTGCCAGCAGCTTGGATCAGGTGGCCGGGGAGCTGTTTTTA. Its protein is CASSLDQVAGELFL.

This CDR3 reads CASSLVGYTQYF. CDR3 coding DNA: TGTGCCAGCAGCTTGGTGGGGTATACGCAGTATTTT. This chain uses TRBV5-6 with TRBJ2-3; D ambiguous. The CDR3 loop spans 12 amino acids. From germline, CDR1 is SGHDT and CDR2 YYEEEE. Trimming removed 0 bases from V and 7 bases from J, with 6 bases in between.

This clone is medium-sized. The chain recombines TRBV12-3 or TRBV12-4 with TRBJ1-5; D unclear. The length of the CDR3 is 15 residues. V lost 1 base and J lost 2, with 9 bases in between. The CDR3 sequence is CASSLGIVGNQPQHF. The DNA of the CDR3 is TGTGCCAGCAGTTTAGGAATCGTGGGCAATCAGCCCCAGCATTTT.

The chain links TRBV6-5 to TRBJ2-5; the match to TRBD2 covers 8 bases. The CDR3 sequence is 17 residues long. Germline assignment: CDR1 MNHEY and CDR2 SVGAGI. The trim removed 0 bases at V and 9 bases at J, leaving 15 bases unmatched. The CDR3 bases are TGTGCCAGCAGTTACTCGCCGGGTACTAGCGGTGCCGGGGCCCAGTACTTC. Protein sequence: CASSYSPGTSGAGAQYF.

This clone was seen many times. This chain uses TRBV12-3 or TRBV12-4 with TRBJ2-3, with a tentative D call TRBD1 (8 bases). V dropped 7 bases and J dropped 3 bases, with 14 bases sitting between them. The CDR3 has 14 residues. The CDR3 DNA sequence: TGTGCCAGCAACCACAGGGGGGGGACAGATACGCAGTATTTT. Its translation is CASNHRGGTDTQYF.

In its sample, this clone was seen many times. The chain joins TRBV5-6 to TRBJ1-2; no definite D call. Trimming removed 2 bases at V and 3 bases at J, with 11 bases between. This CDR3 is built from 14 residues. Germline CDR1 reads SGHDT; CDR2 reads YYEEEE. The CDR3, as DNA: TGTGCCAGCAGCTTCTTTTATACCCACTATGGCTACACCTTC. Translating gives CASSFFYTHYGYTF. Drawing the rest from reference TRBV5-6 and TRBJ1-2, the complete variable domain is DAGVTQSPTHLIKTRGQQVTLRCSPKSGHDTVSWYQQALGQGPQFIFQYYEEEERQRGNFPDRFSGHQFPNYSSELNVNALLLGDSALYLCASSFFYTHYGYTFGSGTRLTVV.

Notes on this clone: Just one base apart from a much larger clone, this may be a read error. The sample contains more than one DNA sequence encoding this CDR3. The chain recombines TRBV30 with TRBJ2-1; TRBD2 agrees at 7 bases. The germline CDR1 and CDR2 sequences are GTSNPN and SVGIG (reference sequence). The CDR3 covers 18 residues. J lost 3 bases, V lost 3 bases, and 17 bases had no gene match. CDR3 DNA sequence: TGTGCCTGGAGCTCCCCACCAAAGTGGGAGGGGTTCTACAATGAGCAGTTCTTC. Translation: CAWSSPPKWEGFYNEQFF. Complete variable domain (other parts from reference TRBV30 and TRBJ2-1): SQTIHQWPATLVQPVGSPLSLECTVEGTSNPNLYWYRQAAGRGLQLLFYSVGIGQISSEVPQNLSASRPQDRQFILSSKKLLLSDSGFYLCAWSSPPKWEGFYNEQFFGPGTRLTVL.

The chain joins TRBV20-1 to TRBJ2-1, with 9 bases matching TRBD1. The CDR3 sequence is 16 residues long. V shed 2 bases, J shed 5 bases, and the junction held 10 bases outside the gene matches. Germline V gene lookup returns CDR1 DFQATT and CDR2 SNEGSKA (reference sequence). The CDR3 sequence: CSARPTGTGTDNEQFF. In nucleotides, the CDR3 is TGCAGTGCTAGACCTACCGGGACAGGGACTGACAATGAGCAGTTCTTC.

The J gene is TRBJ2-7, the V gene TRBV11-2; D possibly corresponds to TRBD1 (6 bases). The V gene's germline CDR1 is SGHAT and CDR2 FQNNGV. Trimming removed 2 bases from V and 6 bases from J, with 11 bases in between. The CDR3 runs 13 residues. The CDR3 loop reads CASSLWGRREQYF. CDR3 bases: TGTGCCAGCAGCTTATGGGGGCGCCGCGAGCAGTACTTC.

A word on this clone: The same CDR3 also results from other DNA sequences found in this sample. This sequence joins TRBV5-1 and TRBJ1-1, with D tentatively TRBD1 (5 bases). The length of the CDR3 is 17 residues. V shed 2 bases and J shed 7 bases, with 24 bases lying between them. Germline CDR1 is SGHRS and CDR2 is YFSETQ. In DNA, the CDR3 is TGCGCCAGCAGCTTCGGACATCCCCTCGACGCTACAGATGAAGCTTTCTTT. Its protein product is CASSFGHPLDATDEAFF.

This clone occurred many times. The rearrangement uses TRBV29-1 and TRBJ2-1; D not certain. This CDR3 is 11 amino acids long. Trimming shortened V by 7 bases and J by 3 bases, and 7 bases separated the two germline ends. The germline V gene encodes CDR1 SQVTM and CDR2 ANQGSEA. CDR3 bases: TGCAGCGCAGACCGCTACAATGAGCAGTTCTTC. Translating gives CSADRYNEQFF.

This clone occurred many times. The CDR3 DNA reads TGTGCCACCAGCGGGGATAGCAATCAGCCCCAGCATTTT. It translates to CATSGDSNQPQHF. The chain employs TRBV15 and TRBJ1-5; D unclear. From germline, CDR1 is LNHNV and CDR2 YYDKDF (reference sequence). The CDR3 totals 13 residues. Trimming took off 5 bases at V and 0 bases at J, with 5 bases between the two ends.

As for this clone: One end of the junction varies from germline; a read error may be responsible. The chain has TRBV9 and TRBJ2-1, with a weak D call TRBD2 (5 bases). Looked up from germline, CDR1 is SGDLS and CDR2 is YYNGEE. This CDR3 spans 14 amino acids. The CDR3 loop reads CASSEVAHSNEKLF. As DNA, the CDR3 is TGTGCCAGCAGCGAAGTAGCGCACAGCAATGAGAAGTTATTC. Looking up the rest from reference TRBV9 and TRBJ2-1 gives the full variable domain: DSGVTQTPKHLITATGQRVTLRCSPRSGDLSVYWYQQSLDQGLQFLIQYYNGEERAKGNILERFSAQQFPDLHSELNLSSLELGDSALYFCASSEVAHSNEKLFGPGTRLTVL.

This clone was observed a few times. This chain links TRBV28 with TRBJ2-7; D is ambiguous. Germline V gives CDR1 MDHEN, CDR2 SYDVKM. The V gene lost 3 bases and the J gene lost 4 bases, with 7 bases spanning the gap. The CDR3 totals 12 residues. CDR3 coding DNA: TGTGCCAGCAGTTTGGGTGATTACGAGCAGTACTTC. This gives the protein CASSLGDYEQYF.

This clone was counted ten times or more. The J gene is TRBJ2-5, the V gene TRBV5-4, with TRBD1 matching 12 bases. J was trimmed by 4 bases and V by 6 bases; bases with no gene match: 4. The germline V gene encodes CDR1 SGHNT and CDR2 YYREEE (reference sequence). The CDR3 is made up of 14 amino acids. CDR3 in amino acids: CASKGDRGLETQYF. CDR3 DNA: TGTGCCAGCAAAGGGGACAGGGGGCTAGAGACCCAGTACTTC.

This clone was recorded once. The chain carries TRBV20-1 and TRBJ2-1; the D is unclear. The V and J ends lost 3 bases and 0 bases respectively, with 9 bases between them. This CDR3 spans 14 amino acids. CDR1 is DFQATT and CDR2 is SNEGSKA in the germline V gene (reference sequence). The CDR3: CSASGLDSYNEQFF. The CDR3 nucleotides are TGCAGTGCTAGCGGGCTAGACTCCTACAATGAGCAGTTCTTC.

The DNA of the CDR3 is TGTGCCAGCAGCCCGCAGCCTAGCGGGGCGGGAGGGTCCTACAATGAGCAGTTCTTC. This codes for CASSPQPSGAGGSYNEQFF. The V gene is TRBV4-2, the J gene TRBJ2-1; 9 bases line up with TRBD2. The germline gives CDR1 LGHNA, CDR2 YNFKEQ. Losses at the gene ends were 4 bases for V and 1 base for J; bases not matched to a gene: 14. CDR3 length: 19 residues.

In its sample, this clone was seen many times. For the CDR3, the DNA is TGTGCCACCAGTGTAGGGAAGTTGAACTACGAGCAGTACTTC. Translating gives CATSVGKLNYEQYF. The rearrangement uses TRBV15 and TRBJ2-7; D is unclear. The germline gives CDR1 LNHNV, CDR2 YYDKDF (reference sequence). The V and J ends lost 6 bases and 3 bases respectively, with 15 bases between them. The CDR3 contains 14 residues.

This clone came up many times. The J gene is TRBJ2-7, the V gene TRBV6-2 or TRBV6-3; perhaps TRBD2 as D (5 bases). Germline CDR1 and CDR2: MNHEY and SVGEGT. This CDR3 spans 14 amino acids. The ends were cut back, 2 bases at V and 5 bases at J, with 13 bases in the middle. CDR3 protein: CASSYAGVVHEQYF. CDR3 nucleotide sequence: TGTGCCAGCAGTTACGCCGGGGTGGTACACGAGCAGTACTTC.

This clone was recorded many times. The genes are TRBV3-1 and TRBJ1-5; 11 nucleotides line up with TRBD1. Germline V gene data show CDR1 as LGHDT and CDR2 as YNNKEL (reference sequence). There are 14 residues in the CDR3. J was trimmed by 7 bases and V by 4 bases; bases with no gene match: 3. CDR3 protein: CASSLRDRGQPQHF. CDR3 nucleotides: TGTGCCAGCAGCCTACGGGACAGGGGGCAGCCCCAGCATTTT.

V gene TRBV7-2 combines with J gene TRBJ2-5; possibly TRBD2 for D (5 bases). Trimming took 3 bases from V and 11 from J, leaving 16 bases between them. From germline, CDR1 is SGHTA and CDR2 FQGNSA. CDR3 size: 13 residues. This CDR3 is CASSLRAEEKQYF. DNA for the CDR3: TGTGCCAGCAGCTTGCGGGCAGAAGAGAAACAGTACTTC.

The chain uses TRBV11-2 and TRBJ2-3; 9 bases are a match to TRBD1. Trimming took 0 bases from V and 3 from J; bases not matched to a gene: 4. Per germline, CDR1 SGHAT and CDR2 FQNNGV. The CDR3 has 16 amino acids. The CDR3 spells CASSLDPGTGTDTQYF. The CDR3 DNA is TGTGCCAGCAGCTTAGATCCCGGGACAGGGACAGATACGCAGTATTTT.